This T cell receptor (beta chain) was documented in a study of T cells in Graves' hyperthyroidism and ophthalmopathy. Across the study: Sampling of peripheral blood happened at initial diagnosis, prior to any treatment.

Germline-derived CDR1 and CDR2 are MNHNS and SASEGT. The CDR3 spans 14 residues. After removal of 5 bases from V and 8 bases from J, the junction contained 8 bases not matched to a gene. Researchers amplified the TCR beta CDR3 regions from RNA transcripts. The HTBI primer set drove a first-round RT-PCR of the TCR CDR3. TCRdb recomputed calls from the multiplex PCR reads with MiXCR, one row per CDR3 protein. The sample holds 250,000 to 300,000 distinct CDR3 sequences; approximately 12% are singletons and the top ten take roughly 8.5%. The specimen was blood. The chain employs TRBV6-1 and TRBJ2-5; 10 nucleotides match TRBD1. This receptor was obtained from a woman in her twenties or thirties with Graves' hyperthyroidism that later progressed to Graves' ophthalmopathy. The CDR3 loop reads CASSKPGQGSTQYF. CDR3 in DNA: TGTGCCAGCAGTAAACCGGGACAGGGGTCAACCCAGTACTTC.